This T cell receptor (beta chain) derives from a study of CD8 T cells in ankylosing spondylitis. Overall study results and limits: Matched ankylosing spondylitis synovial fluid reportedly showed significant enrichment of disease-linked clones.

This clonotype was seen only a few times. Its matching antigen is unknown. Quantitative barcoded 5'-RACE was used to prepare TCR beta libraries. TCRdb re-analysed the 5' RACE reads in MiXCR, keeping a single row per CDR3 protein. Of around 340,000 distinct CDR3 sequences listed, 20% to 25% are singletons. Sample: blood, either unsorted or a sorted T cell fraction (not recorded which). The clonotype comes from a male donor with ankylosing spondylitis or in good health (not recorded which).

CDR3 loop: CASRAGQGDGYTF. Written as DNA, the CDR3 is TGTGCCAGCAGGGCGGGCCAGGGAGACGGCTACACCTTC. The chain has TRBV9 and TRBJ1-2, with D possibly being TRBD1 (5 bases). In germline, CDR1 is SGDLS, CDR2 YYNGEE. The germline V and J ends were trimmed by 5 bases and 8 bases, with 16 bases remaining between them. This CDR3 is built from 13 residues.